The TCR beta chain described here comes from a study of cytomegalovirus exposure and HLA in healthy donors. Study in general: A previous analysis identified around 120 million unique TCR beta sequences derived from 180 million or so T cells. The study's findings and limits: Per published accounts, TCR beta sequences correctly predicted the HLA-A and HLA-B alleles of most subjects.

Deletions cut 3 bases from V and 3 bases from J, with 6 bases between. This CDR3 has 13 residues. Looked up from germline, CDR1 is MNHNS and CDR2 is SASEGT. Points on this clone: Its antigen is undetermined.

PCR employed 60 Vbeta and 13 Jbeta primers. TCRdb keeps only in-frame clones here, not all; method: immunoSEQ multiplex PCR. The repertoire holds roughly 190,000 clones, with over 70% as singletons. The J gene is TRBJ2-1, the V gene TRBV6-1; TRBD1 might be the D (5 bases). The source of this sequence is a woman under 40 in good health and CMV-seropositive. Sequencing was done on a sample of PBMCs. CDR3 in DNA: TGTGCCAGCAGTGAGGGGCTCTACAATGAGCAGTTCTTC. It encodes CASSEGLYNEQFF.